The present TCR beta chain was sequenced within a study of shared clonotypes between healthy human individuals. Whole-study context: Plates per donor: three CD4 naive, three CD4 memory, two CD8 naive, one CD8 memory.

Profiling relied on immunoSEQ multiplex PCR, and the TCRdb table lists in-frame clones only, not all of them. The data contain more than 2 million clones, about 93% of them seen just once; the ten biggest clones take up about 1.7%. Naive CD8 cells, CD45RO-negative and positively selected for CCR7, excluded terminally differentiated effector memory CD45RA+ cells. With V trimmed by 6 bases and J by 7 bases, 8 bases remained unmatched. Germline-derived CDR1 and CDR2 are SGDLS and YYNGEE. The CDR3 consists of 13 residues. Broader study findings: A handful of donors showed sharing of roughly 5% of naive CD4 clonotypes. Larger richness was generally estimated for naive than memory subsets.

Concerning this clone: Its antigen is currently unknown.

This chain joins TRBV9 and TRBJ1-2, with TRBD1 matching over 8 bases. The clonotype comes from a man aged 18 to 35 in good health. Some clones in this sample may be carry-over from other donors' samples. Sequenced sample: naive CD8+ T cells from PBMCs. CDR3 nucleotide sequence: TGTGCCAGCAACTCAGGGGGCGGAACTGGCTACACCTTC. Its translation: CASNSGGGTGYTF.